Included here is one T cell receptor beta chain sequence, with context. The sample originates from a study of blood T cell repertoires in COVID-19. J lost 6 bases, V lost 4 bases, and 16 bases had no gene match. The CDR3 has 19 residues. From germline, CDR1 is SGHVS and CDR2 FQNEAQ. Sequencing was performed with immunoSEQ multiplex PCR; in TCRdb, only in-frame clones are kept and a portion is missing. The sample records about 250,000 clones, 85% to 95% being singletons. The V gene is TRBV7-8, the J gene TRBJ2-1, with 12 bases matching TRBD2. The sequence was collected from a woman aged 18-29 years who had recovered from COVID-19. The sequencing input was PBMCs or T cells enriched from blood (not recorded which). The CDR3 DNA reads as TGTGCCAGCAGCTCTCTCCTAGCGGGAGGGCGAAACCCCCCCAATGAGCAGTTCTTC. Its translation: CASSSLLAGGRNPPNEQFF.